This TCR beta chain was found in a study of CD8+CD57+ T cells in acquired aplastic anemia. Study-level background: Sorted CD4+ plus CD8+ cells gave DNA averaging approximately 2.9 ug.

This clonotype has just one count. Patients sequenced had flow cytometry evidence of CD8+CD57+ cell expansion. Each patient carried a diagnosis of severe acquired aplastic anemia. There was no therapy given to any patient before the blood sampling took place. This CDR3 contains 13 residues. The germline V gene has CDR1 SQVTM and CDR2 ANQGSEA. V shed 7 bases and J shed 2 bases, with 12 bases lying between them. Profiling of TCR beta VDJ combinations and CDR3 sequences used genomic DNA as template. One entry per CDR3 protein results from TCRdb running MiXCR on the reads. The repertoire includes about 180,000 distinct CDR3 sequences, roughly 65% of them detected once, and about two fifths sits in the top ten.

Sequenced: sorted CD4+, CD8+, or CD8+CD57+ T cells (not recorded which) from PBMCs. This TCR was sampled from a human donor with aplastic anemia. V and J are TRBV29-1 and TRBJ2-1; no definite D call. CDR3 nucleotides: TGCAGCGACGCCAAGGGCACCTACAATGAGCAGTTCTTC. Residues: CSDAKGTYNEQFF.